This entry lists 11 T cell receptor beta chains sequenced from one sample in a study of blood T cell repertoires in COVID-19. This table comes from immunoSEQ multiplex PCR, and its TCRdb copy is limited to in-frame clones, with some not included. In the table there are about 180,000 clones, about 91% of which are singletons. Input material: peripheral blood. The receptors come from a woman in her 30s with acute or convalescent COVID-19.

The chain employs TRBV19 and TRBJ2-7; 11 nucleotides line up with TRBD2. The V gene end was trimmed by 4 bases and the J gene end by 2 bases; junction bases not matched to a gene: 4. This CDR3 has 15 amino acids. Germline V gene data show CDR1 as LNHDA and CDR2 as SQIVND (reference sequence). The CDR3 DNA reads as TGTGCCAGTAGTACCCTAGCGGGAGGCCCCTACGAGCAGTACTTC. It is translated as CASSTLAGGPYEQYF.

The chain carries TRBV2 and TRBJ2-5; 8 nucleotides align to TRBD2. The CDR3 sequence is 12 residues long. Looked up from germline, CDR1 is SNHLY and CDR2 is FYNNEI. The junction had 1 base not matched to a gene; V was cut back by 6 bases and J by 4 bases. The CDR3 region has the DNA TGTGCCAGCAGGGCGGGGGGAGAGACCCAGTACTTC. Its translation: CASRAGGETQYF.

The gene calls are TRBV19 and TRBJ2-7, with D perhaps matching TRBD1 (5 bases). The CDR3 runs 13 residues. The germline V gene encodes CDR1 LNHDA and CDR2 SQIVND (reference sequence). Trimming removed 6 bases from V and 2 bases from J, with 11 bases in between. In DNA form, the CDR3 reads TGTGCCAGTAGGTCATCAGGGACCTACGAGCAGTACTTC. It yields the protein CASRSSGTYEQYF.

This clone was recorded only once. This chain connects TRBV5-6 to TRBJ2-3, with D perhaps matching TRBD2 (5 bases). Germline CDR1 and CDR2: SGHDT and YYEEEE. This CDR3 region has 15 residues. Trimming pared 4 bases from V and 2 bases from J, leaving 14 bases between. The DNA of the CDR3 is TGTGCCAGCAGCCAGAGGGATGGGGTCACAGATACGCAGTATTTT. This translates into CASSQRDGVTDTQYF. The entire variable domain, with the rest obtained from reference TRBV5-6 and TRBJ2-3, is as follows: DAGVTQSPTHLIKTRGQQVTLRCSPKSGHDTVSWYQQALGQGPQFIFQYYEEEERQRGNFPDRFSGHQFPNYSSELNVNALLLGDSALYLCASSQRDGVTDTQYFGPGTRLTVL.

This clone was recorded only once. The J gene is TRBJ1-2, the V gene TRBV24-1, with unresolved D. Trimming cost V 4 bases and J 7 bases, with 12 bases left between them. This CDR3 is 13 amino acids long. Germline CDR1 KGHDR, CDR2 SFDVKD. CDR3 in DNA: TGTGCCACCAGTGACCCCGAGGATCGTGGCTACACCTTC. Translated, it gives CATSDPEDRGYTF.

This chain joins TRBV7-6 and TRBJ1-2; no definite D call. The V end was cut by 5 bases, the J end by 3 bases, with 16 bases between. CDR3 size: 15 residues. Germline V gene sequence: CDR1 SGHVS, CDR2 FNYEAQ. The CDR3 sequence is CASSPSATNHYGYTF. CDR3 DNA sequence: TGTGCCAGCAGCCCCTCGGCGACAAACCACTATGGCTACACCTTC. Full variable domain (missing parts from reference TRBV7-6 and TRBJ1-2): GAGVSQSPRYKVTKRGQDVALRCDPISGHVSLYWYRQALGQGPEFLTYFNYEAQQDKSGLPNDRFSAERPEGSISTLTIQRTEQRDSAMYRCASSPSATNHYGYTFGSGTRLTVV.

This sequence joins TRBV5-1 and TRBJ1-1; D not resolved. CDR1 is SGHRS, CDR2 YFSETQ, per germline. CDR3 length equals 14 residues. The V end lost 0 bases, the J end lost 4 bases, and 10 bases lay between the germline ends. The chain's CDR3 is CASSLGPRGTEAFF. For the CDR3, the DNA is TGCGCCAGCAGCTTGGGCCCCCGGGGCACTGAAGCTTTCTTT.

This chain links TRBV28 with TRBJ1-5; 7 bases line up with TRBD1. This CDR3 has 15 amino acids. Germline V gene data show CDR1 as MDHEN and CDR2 as SYDVKM. Trimming removed 5 bases from V and 2 bases from J; junction bases left unmatched: 6. The CDR3 nucleotides are TGTGCCAGCAGTGGCGGGCAGGGGGGCAATCAGCCCCAGCATTTT. It yields the protein CASSGGQGGNQPQHF.

The CDR3 DNA sequence: TGTGCCAGCAGTTTAGGGGGGGCGGGGACTAATGAAAAACTGTTTTTT. Translation: CASSLGGAGTNEKLFF. The V call is TRBV28, the J call TRBJ1-4; perhaps TRBD1 as D (6 bases). The CDR3 length is 16 residues. Trimming shortened V by 2 bases and J by 2 bases, and 12 bases separated the two germline ends. The V gene's germline CDR1 is MDHEN and CDR2 SYDVKM.

This chain joins TRBV5-4 and TRBJ1-2; the D gene is possibly TRBD1 (6 bases). With 1 base removed from V and 5 bases from J, the gap between germline ends came to 6 bases. The germline CDR1 and CDR2 sequences are SGHNT and YYREEE (reference sequence). This CDR3 is 12 amino acids long. CDR3 sequence (DNA): TGTGCCAGCAGCTTGACAGGGTATGGCTACACCTTC. Its translation: CASSLTGYGYTF.

This chain joins TRBV5-1 and TRBJ2-5; D call uncertain. This CDR3 has 13 amino acids. Trimming stripped 5 bases from V and 1 base from J, with 9 bases between. The V gene's germline CDR1 is SGHRS and CDR2 YFSETQ. CDR3 loop: CASRSGPQETQYF. The CDR3 DNA is TGCGCCAGCAGGTCAGGCCCCCAAGAGACCCAGTACTTC.